Listed here are 4 T cell receptor beta chains from one sample, sequenced in a study of blood T cell repertoires in COVID-19. Using immunoSEQ multiplex PCR, the repertoire was profiled, and TCRdb retains in-frame clones only, with some absent. This table has tens of thousands of clones, roughly 80% appearing once. Specimen: PBMCs or T cells enriched from blood (not recorded which). All receptors come from a woman between 40 and 55 years old with acute COVID-19.

J is TRBJ2-7 and V is TRBV7-8; TRBD1 aligns across 12 bases. V shed 8 bases and J 0 bases; nucleotides not matched to a gene: 11. The CDR3 length is 17 residues. In germline, CDR1 is SGHVS, CDR2 FQNEAQ. The CDR3 DNA follows: TGTGCCAGCTCCAGGGACAGGGGGCGCCGCAGCTCCTACGAGCAGTACGTC. It specifies CASSRDRGRRSSYEQYV.

The genes are TRBV7-6 and TRBJ1-2; the D is unclear. The V gene lost 2 bases and the J gene lost 3 bases, with 10 bases spanning the gap. The germline CDR1 and CDR2 sequences are SGHVS and FNYEAQ. This CDR3 contains 14 residues. The CDR3 nucleotides read TGTGCCAGCAGCTTACTCGGCAGCGACTATGGCTACACCTTC. Translation gives CASSLLGSDYGYTF. The full variable domain, rest sourced from reference TRBV7-6 and TRBJ1-2, is GAGVSQSPRYKVTKRGQDVALRCDPISGHVSLYWYRQALGQGPEFLTYFNYEAQQDKSGLPNDRFSAERPEGSISTLTIQRTEQRDSAMYRCASSLLGSDYGYTFGSGTRLTVV.

The V call is TRBV2, the J call TRBJ1-1; the match to TRBD1 covers 7 bases. Germline CDR1 and CDR2: SNHLY and FYNNEI. The CDR3 runs to 15 residues. V was pared by 3 bases and J by 0 bases, with 4 bases of the junction left unmatched. The chain's CDR3 is CASSEEGQMNTEAFF. CDR3 sequence (DNA): TGTGCCAGCAGTGAGGAGGGACAGATGAACACTGAAGCTTTCTTT.

The V and J genes are TRBV3-1 (or the pseudogene TRBV3-2) and TRBJ1-6, with unresolved D. CDR1 and CDR2 from the germline V gene are LGHDT and YNNKEL (reference sequence). The CDR3 contains 14 residues. Trimming took 2 bases from V and 5 from J, leaving 7 bases between them. The chain's CDR3 is CASSQRQDNSPLHF. The DNA of the CDR3 is TGTGCCAGCAGCCAAAGGCAGGATAATTCACCCCTCCACTTT.